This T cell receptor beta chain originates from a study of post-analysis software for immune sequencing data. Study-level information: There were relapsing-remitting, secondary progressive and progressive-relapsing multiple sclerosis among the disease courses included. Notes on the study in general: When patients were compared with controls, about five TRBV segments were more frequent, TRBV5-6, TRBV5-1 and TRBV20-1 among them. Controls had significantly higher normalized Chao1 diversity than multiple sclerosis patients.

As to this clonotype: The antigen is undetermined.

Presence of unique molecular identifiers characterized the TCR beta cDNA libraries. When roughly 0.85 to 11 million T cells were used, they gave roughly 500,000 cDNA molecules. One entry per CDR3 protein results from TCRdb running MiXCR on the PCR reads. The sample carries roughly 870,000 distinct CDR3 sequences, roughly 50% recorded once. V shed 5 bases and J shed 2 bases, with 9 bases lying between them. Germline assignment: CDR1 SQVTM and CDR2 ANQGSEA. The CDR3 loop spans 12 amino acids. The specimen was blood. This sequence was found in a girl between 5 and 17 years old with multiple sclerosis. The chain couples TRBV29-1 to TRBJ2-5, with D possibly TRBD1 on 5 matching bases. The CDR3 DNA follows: TGCAGCGTTTTTAGACAGCAAGAGACCCAGTACTTC. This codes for CSVFRQQETQYF. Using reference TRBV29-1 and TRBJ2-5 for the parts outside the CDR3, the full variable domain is SAVISQKPSRDICQRGTSLTIQCQVDSQVTMMFWYRQQPGQSLTLIATANQGSEATYESGFVIDKFPISRPNLTFSTLTVSNMSPEDSSIYLCSVFRQQETQYFGPGTRLLVL.